Reported below is one T cell receptor beta chain. The antigen is not known. Reverse transcription of all isolated RNA meant that expressed TCRB transcripts were sequenced. The protocol was immunoSEQ multiplex PCR, while the TCRdb copy is restricted to in-frame clones and leaves out a portion. This repertoire shows approximately 470,000 clones, over 25% found once; its top ten account for around 0.065%. Sorted populations all had greater than 95% purity. The data stem from a study of beta chain features in type 1 diabetes. Study-wide background: Examination spanned over 85,000,000 sorted cells from all samples.

Study-level findings and limits: For TCRB rearrangement, an influence of HLA type remained unresolved here. A moderate, significant TCRB CDR3 shortening appeared in type 1 diabetes across four CD4+ subsets.

Sequencing was carried out using naive CD4+ T cells from blood. This receptor was identified in a man aged 18 to 29 in good health.

The CDR3 loop is CASSQSVLVSSYNEQFF. Written as DNA, the CDR3 is TGTGCCAGCAGCCAATCGGTACTAGTGAGCTCCTACAATGAGCAGTTCTTC. This sequence joins TRBV7-8 and TRBJ2-1; TRBD2 is a possible D gene (5 bases). Trimming removed 5 bases at V and 0 bases at J, with 17 bases between. The CDR3 length is 17 residues. Germline V gene sequence: CDR1 SGHVS, CDR2 FQNEAQ. The full variable domain, with the rest looked up from reference TRBV7-8 and TRBJ2-1, is GAGVSQSPRYKVAKRGQDVALRCDPISGHVSLFWYQQALGQGPEFLTYFQNEAQLDKSGLPSDRFFAERPEGSVSTLKIQRTQQEDSAVYLCASSQSVLVSSYNEQFFGPGTRLTVL.